A single sample gave rise to the 9 T cell receptor beta chains below, sequenced in a study of a mutant IDH1 vaccine in newly diagnosed glioma. Measured with immunoSEQ multiplex PCR; TCRdb has only the in-frame clones, and not every one. This sample carries tens of thousands of clones, almost 85% of them seen once, and the ten largest clones take roughly 20%. Time point noted: baseline, week 1 (first vaccination visit). Indicated treatment: pre-vaccination baseline after standard-of-care therapy. This material consisted of PBMCs, taken from a glioma patient treated with radiotherapy, temozolomide or both. All receptors come from a man younger than 45 with glioma.

The chain combines TRBV27 with TRBJ2-1; the D is unclear. This CDR3 has 16 amino acids. V was pared by 4 bases and J by 4 bases, with 17 bases between. The germline gives CDR1 MNHEY, CDR2 SMNVEV (reference sequence). Written as DNA, the CDR3 is TGTGCCAGCAGTTCTGACTCGTCGGTAGGGTACAATGAGCAGTTCTTC. Translation gives CASSSDSSVGYNEQFF.

This chain joins TRBV5-1 and TRBJ2-3; D unresolved. The CDR3 length is 13 residues. V lost 0 bases and J 13 bases, leaving 15 bases between the germline ends. Germline V gene data show CDR1 as SGHRS and CDR2 as YFSETQ. CDR3 amino acids: CASSLGFGEVEYF. CDR3 in DNA: TGCGCCAGCAGCTTGGGTTTCGGAGAAGTAGAGTATTTT. Supplemented by reference TRBV5-1 and TRBJ2-3, the full variable domain reads KAGVTQTPRYLIKTRGQQVTLSCSPISGHRSVSWYQQTPGQGLQFLFEYFSETQRNKGNFPGRFSGRQFSNSRSEMNVSTLELGDSALYLCASSLGFGEVEYFGPGTRLTVL.

The gene calls are TRBV10-3 and TRBJ2-4, with 7 bases that match TRBD2. Unmatched junction bases numbered 9, after V lost 4 bases and J lost 3 bases. CDR3 size: 16 residues. Per the germline V gene, CDR1 is ENHRY and CDR2 is SYGVKD. The CDR3 nucleotides read TGTGCCATCAGTGCATTTGGGGGGGTTGGCAAAAACATTCAGTACTTC. This codes for CAISAFGGVGKNIQYF.

The chain combines TRBV7-9 with TRBJ2-1; the D is unclear. Per the germline V gene, CDR1 is SEHNR and CDR2 is FQNEAQ (reference sequence). Trimming took off 1 base at V and 9 bases at J, with 7 bases between the two ends. The CDR3 covers 12 residues. Here the CDR3 DNA reads TGTGCCAGCAGCTTAGGTCCCGGTGAGCAGTTCTTC. This encodes CASSLGPGEQFF.

The table lists this clone with a count of one. This chain connects TRBV19 to TRBJ1-1; D uncertain. Looked up from germline, CDR1 is LNHDA and CDR2 is SQIVND (reference sequence). Trimming removed 2 bases from V and 1 base from J, with 8 bases in between. This CDR3 has 14 amino acids. The DNA of the CDR3 is TGTGCCAGTAGTATATCCGCGGGGAACACTGAAGCTTTCTTT. Residues: CASSISAGNTEAFF.

DNA for the CDR3: TGTGCCATCAGTGAGGACAGGGATGCCGTTGGCAATCAGCCCCAGCATTTT. Translating it yields CAISEDRDAVGNQPQHF. The chain is built from TRBV10-3 and TRBJ1-5, with TRBD1 identical over 7 bases. The CDR3 spans 17 residues. The V gene's germline CDR1 is ENHRY and CDR2 SYGVKD. With 2 bases clipped from V and 2 bases from J, the junction kept 9 bases outside the gene matches.

The V call is TRBV30, the J call TRBJ2-7; the D gene is possibly TRBD2 (5 bases). Germline assignment: CDR1 GTSNPN and CDR2 SVGIG (reference sequence). There are 14 residues in the CDR3. Trimming removed 0 bases from V and 0 bases from J, with 9 bases in between. The CDR3 here is CAWSVPRDSYEQYF. DNA for the CDR3: TGTGCCTGGAGTGTACCACGGGACTCCTACGAGCAGTACTTC.

This clone was found once. The V gene is TRBV30, the J gene TRBJ2-3; a weak D match, TRBD1 (5 bases). This CDR3 spans 12 amino acids. Between the trimmed V and J ends, which lost 2 bases and 7 bases, there was a span of 10 bases. Germline V gives CDR1 GTSNPN, CDR2 SVGIG (reference sequence). Here the CDR3 DNA reads TGTGCCTGGAGTATAAGGGGCTATACGCAGTATTTT. Protein product: CAWSIRGYTQYF.

There are a few counts of this clone. CDR3 region: CASSVNTGELFF. CDR3 nucleotide sequence: TGCGCCAGCAGTGTGAACACCGGGGAGCTGTTTTTT. V and J are TRBV10-2 and TRBJ2-2; D not certain. V lost 4 bases and J lost 1, with 1 base in between. The CDR3 totals 12 residues. Germline V gene data show CDR1 as WSHSY and CDR2 as SAAADI.